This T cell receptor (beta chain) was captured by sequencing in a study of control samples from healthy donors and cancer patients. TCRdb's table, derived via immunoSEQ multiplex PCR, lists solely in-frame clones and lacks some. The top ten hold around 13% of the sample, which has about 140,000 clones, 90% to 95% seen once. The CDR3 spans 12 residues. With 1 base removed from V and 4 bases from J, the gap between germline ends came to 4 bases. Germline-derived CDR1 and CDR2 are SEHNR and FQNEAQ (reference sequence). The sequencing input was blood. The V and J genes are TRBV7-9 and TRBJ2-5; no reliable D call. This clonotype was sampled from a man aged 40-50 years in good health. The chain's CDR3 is CASSLESETQYF. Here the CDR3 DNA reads TGTGCCAGCAGCTTAGAATCAGAGACCCAGTACTTC.